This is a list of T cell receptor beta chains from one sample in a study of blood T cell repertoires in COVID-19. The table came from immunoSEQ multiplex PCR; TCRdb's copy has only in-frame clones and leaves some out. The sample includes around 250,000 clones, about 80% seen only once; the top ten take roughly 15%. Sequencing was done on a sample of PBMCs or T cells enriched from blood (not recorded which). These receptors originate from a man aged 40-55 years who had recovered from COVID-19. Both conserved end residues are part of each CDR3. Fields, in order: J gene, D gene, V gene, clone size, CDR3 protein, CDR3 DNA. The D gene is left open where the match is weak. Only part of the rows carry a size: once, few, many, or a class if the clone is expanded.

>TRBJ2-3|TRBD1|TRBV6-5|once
CATGQGFADTQYF
TGTGCCACAGGACAGGGGTTCGCAGATACGCAGTATTTT
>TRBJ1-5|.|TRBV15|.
CATSTYDPAGNPQHF
TGTGCCACCAGCACGTACGACCCGGCCGGGAATCCCCAGCATTTT
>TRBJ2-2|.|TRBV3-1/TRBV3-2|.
CASSQAFGELFF
TGTGCCAGCAGCCAAGCATTCGGGGAGCTGTTTTTT
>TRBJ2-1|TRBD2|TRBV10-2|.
CASSDETSGENIGEQFF
TGCGCCAGCAGTGATGAAACTAGCGGGGAGAATATAGGTGAGCAGTTCTTC
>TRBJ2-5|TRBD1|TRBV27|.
CASSNGTGPKILTQYF
TGTGCCAGCAGTAACGGGACAGGGCCTAAAATTTTGACCCAGTACTTC
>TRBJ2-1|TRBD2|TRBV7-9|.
CASSSGTSEMGQFF
TGTGCCAGCAGCTCCGGGACTAGCGAAATGGGGCAGTTCTTC
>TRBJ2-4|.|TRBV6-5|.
CASSSGTPLAKNIQYF
TGTGCCAGCAGTTCCGGGACACCATTAGCCAAAAACATTCAGTACTTC
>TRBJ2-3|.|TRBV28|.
CASSPGSADTQYF
TGTGCCAGCAGCCCGGGATCGGCAGATACGCAGTATTTT
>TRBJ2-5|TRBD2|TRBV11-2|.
CASSPSGKETQYF
TGTGCCAGCAGCCCTAGCGGAAAAGAGACCCAGTACTTC
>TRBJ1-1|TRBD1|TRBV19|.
CASSTDRAREAFF
TGTGCCAGTAGTACTGACAGGGCCAGGGAAGCTTTCTTT
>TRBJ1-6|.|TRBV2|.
CASSEGPTDYSPLHF
TGTGCCAGCAGTGAAGGTCCGACAGACTATTCACCCCTCCACTTT
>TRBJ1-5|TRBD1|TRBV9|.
CASSVGPGGSNQPQHF
TGTGCCAGCAGCGTAGGGCCAGGGGGTAGCAATCAGCCCCAGCATTTT
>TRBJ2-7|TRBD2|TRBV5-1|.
CASGTSGPPEQYF
TGCGCCAGCGGGACTAGCGGACCCCCTGAGCAGTACTTC
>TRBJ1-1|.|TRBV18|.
CASSPLSGTEAFF
TGTGCCAGCTCACCACTTTCGGGGACTGAAGCTTTCTTT
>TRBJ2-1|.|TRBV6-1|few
CASSENTEYNEQFF
TGTGCCAGCAGTGAAAACACCGAATACAATGAGCAGTTCTTC
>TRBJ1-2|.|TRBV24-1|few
CATSDFGRTGGYTF
TGTGCCACCAGTGATTTTGGCAGAACGGGGGGCTACACCTTC